The 28 T cell receptor beta chains below were found in one sample sequenced in a study of T cell changes during pregnancy in multiple sclerosis. The repertoire was sequenced with immunoSEQ multiplex PCR; TCRdb's copy has only in-frame clones and lacks some. The data contain 100,000 or so clones, more than 90% of them singletons. Sample: peripheral blood, taken in the second trimester of pregnancy. These receptors were collected from a female donor with multiple sclerosis, enrolled in a pregnancy study.

J is TRBJ2-6 and V is TRBV5-1, with TRBD1 matching 9 bases. CDR3 length equals 17 residues. The ends lost 0 bases at V and 4 bases at J; junction bases unmatched: 5. The germline V gene encodes CDR1 SGHRS and CDR2 YFSETQ. The CDR3 sequence is CASSLGDRGSGANVLTF. CDR3 DNA sequence: TGCGCCAGCAGCTTGGGCGACAGGGGGTCAGGGGCCAACGTCCTGACTTTC. The whole variable domain, filled in from reference TRBV5-1 and TRBJ2-6, reads KAGVTQTPRYLIKTRGQQVTLSCSPISGHRSVSWYQQTPGQGLQFLFEYFSETQRNKGNFPGRFSGRQFSNSRSEMNVSTLELGDSALYLCASSLGDRGSGANVLTFGAGSRLTVL.

The chain employs TRBV4-3 and TRBJ1-1, with 7 bases identical to TRBD1. This CDR3 contains 17 residues. Losses at the gene ends were 0 bases for V and 1 base for J; bases not matched to a gene: 8. Per the germline V gene, CDR1 is LGHNA and CDR2 is YSLEER. The CDR3 sequence is CASSQEGGRVANTEAFF. The DNA for the CDR3 is TGCGCCAGCAGCCAAGAAGGGGGCAGGGTGGCGAACACTGAAGCTTTCTTT.

The chain combines TRBV10-1 with TRBJ2-4; TRBD2 matches at 10 bases. This CDR3 spans 17 amino acids. Germline assignment: CDR1 WNHNN and CDR2 SYGVQD (reference sequence). With V trimmed by 4 bases and J by 4 bases, 10 bases remained unmatched. The CDR3 loop reads CASSGKRGGLAKNIQYF. The CDR3 DNA follows: TGCGCCAGCAGTGGCAAGCGGGGGGGGCTAGCTAAAAACATTCAGTACTTC.

This chain links TRBV28 with TRBJ1-2, with 8 bases that match TRBD1. Germline V gene sequence: CDR1 MDHEN, CDR2 SYDVKM. J was trimmed by 8 bases and V by 6 bases; bases with no gene match: 11. The CDR3 is 14 amino acids. CDR3 residues: CASRSSGQEYGYTF. The CDR3, as DNA: TGTGCCAGCAGGTCCTCGGGACAGGAGTACGGCTACACCTTC.

The V call is TRBV19, the J call TRBJ1-4; D call uncertain. The germline gives CDR1 LNHDA, CDR2 SQIVND (reference sequence). Trimming left V 5 bases short and J 7 bases short, with 14 bases between. The CDR3 runs 14 residues. The CDR3 bases are TGTGCCAGTAGTTCCCGTGCAGCGGGTGAAAAACTGTTTTTT. It yields the protein CASSSRAAGEKLFF.

The chain has TRBV5-1 and TRBJ2-2, with 11 bases that match TRBD1. V lost 4 bases to trimming and J lost 4 bases; unmatched junction nucleotides: 6. Germline values: CDR1 SGHRS, CDR2 YFSETQ. The CDR3 is 16 amino acids. CDR3 residues: CASSHRGQGGTGELFF. The CDR3 bases are TGCGCCAGCAGCCACCGGGGACAGGGGGGCACCGGGGAGCTGTTTTTT.

This clone has a handful of counts. The J gene is TRBJ2-1, the V gene TRBV7-3; D is uncertain. The CDR3 consists of 11 residues. The V gene lost 6 bases and the J gene lost 6 bases, with 6 bases spanning the gap. Looked up from germline, CDR1 is SGHTA and CDR2 is FQGTGA. As DNA, the CDR3 is TGTGCCAGCAGGTCGGGCAATGAGCAGTTCTTC. Encoded protein: CASRSGNEQFF. The whole variable domain, filled in from reference TRBV7-3 and TRBJ2-1, reads GAGVSQTPSNKVTEKGKYVELRCDPISGHTALYWYRQSLGQGPEFLIYFQGTGAADDSGLPNDRFFAVRPEGSVSTLKIQRTERGDSAVYLCASRSGNEQFFGPGTRLTVL.

Notes on this clone: Its ends do not fully match the called genes, so a read error is possible. The rearrangement uses TRBV27 and TRBJ2-1, with D tentatively TRBD1 (5 bases). Germline CDR1 reads MNHEY; CDR2 reads SMNVEV (reference sequence). The CDR3 has 11 amino acids. The CDR3 loop reads CASSDGRARLF. The CDR3 DNA reads TGTGCCAGCAGCGACGGCAGGGCCCGGCTCTTC.

The V and J genes are TRBV14 and TRBJ1-2; D unclear. Germline CDR1 SGHDN, CDR2 FVKESK. This CDR3 contains 13 residues. The V gene lost 3 bases and the J gene lost 4 bases, with 9 bases spanning the gap. CDR3 sequence: CASSHDTVYGYTF. The DNA of the CDR3 is TGTGCCAGCAGCCACGATACTGTCTATGGCTACACCTTC.

The chain uses TRBV7-8 and TRBJ2-7, with TRBD2 matching over 10 bases. This CDR3 comprises 17 residues. The V and J ends lost 1 base and 0 bases, in that order; junction bases with no gene match: 6. Germline V gene sequence: CDR1 SGHVS, CDR2 FQNEAQ. The CDR3 reads CASSLGVLAGFSYEQYF. CDR3 DNA: TGTGCCAGCAGCTTAGGGGTACTAGCGGGATTCTCCTACGAGCAGTACTTC.

V and J are TRBV29-1 and TRBJ2-1; TRBD2 matches 10 bases. V lost 4 bases to trimming and J lost 6 bases; unmatched junction nucleotides: 12. The CDR3 is 16 amino acids. The germline CDR1 and CDR2 sequences are SQVTM and ANQGSEA. The CDR3 protein is CSVGRRTSGITNEQFF. The CDR3 nucleotides read TGCAGCGTTGGTCGAAGGACTAGCGGTATTACCAATGAGCAGTTCTTC.

This clone was detected a few times. This chain uses TRBV7-6 with TRBJ2-5; perhaps TRBD1 as D (5 bases). Trimming stripped 1 base from V and 6 bases from J, with 9 bases between. Germline CDR1 reads SGHVS; CDR2 reads FNYEAQ. This CDR3 spans 13 amino acids. This CDR3 reads CASSLGQLKTQYF. The CDR3 nucleotides are TGTGCCAGCAGCTTAGGACAGCTTAAGACCCAGTACTTC.

The chain links TRBV4-1 to TRBJ2-7; D possibly corresponds to TRBD1 (5 bases). The CDR3 is 14 amino acids. V lost 2 bases and J lost 2, with 10 bases in between. Germline values: CDR1 MGHRA, CDR2 YSYEKL. The CDR3 DNA reads TGCGCCAGCAGCCAACAGGGTGTGACCTACGAGCAGTACTTC. Protein: CASSQQGVTYEQYF.

J is TRBJ2-1 and V is TRBV9; TRBD2 matches 14 bases. Trimming cost V 0 bases and J 4 bases; bases outside gene matches: 12. Germline loops: CDR1 SGDLS, CDR2 YYNGEE. The CDR3 is made up of 20 amino acids. The CDR3 spells CASSVEGLAGDWWGYNEQFF. Written as DNA, the CDR3 is TGTGCCAGCAGCGTAGAGGGACTAGCGGGAGATTGGTGGGGATACAATGAGCAGTTCTTC.

This sequence joins TRBV27 and TRBJ1-3; D unclear. Per germline, CDR1 MNHEY and CDR2 SMNVEV (reference sequence). The CDR3 covers 16 residues. V shed 5 bases and J shed 0 bases, with 14 bases lying between them. The CDR3: CASSPSPDNSGNTIYF. The CDR3 DNA is TGTGCCAGCAGTCCCTCACCCGACAACTCTGGAAACACCATATATTTT.

The rearrangement links TRBV5-1 to TRBJ2-5, with 11 bases that match TRBD1. Germline CDR1 SGHRS, CDR2 YFSETQ. This CDR3 comprises 15 residues. V lost 4 bases to trimming and J lost 7 bases; unmatched junction nucleotides: 9. In DNA form, the CDR3 reads TGCGCCAGCAGCGTTCATGGACAGGGGGCCGTGACCCAGTACTTC. This sequence encodes CASSVHGQGAVTQYF. Based on the CDR3 plus reference TRBV5-1 and TRBJ2-5, the full variable domain is KAGVTQTPRYLIKTRGQQVTLSCSPISGHRSVSWYQQTPGQGLQFLFEYFSETQRNKGNFPGRFSGRQFSNSRSEMNVSTLELGDSALYLCASSVHGQGAVTQYFGPGTRLLVL.

This chain uses TRBV7-3 with TRBJ1-1; D unresolved. The germline V gene has CDR1 SGHTA and CDR2 FQGTGA. The CDR3 has 13 amino acids. V was cut by 3 bases and J by 1 base, with 6 bases left in between. The CDR3 DNA reads as TGTGCCAGCAGCTTGACACAGAACACTGAAGCTTTCTTT. Amino acids: CASSLTQNTEAFF.

This clone was recorded many times. This chain connects TRBV27 to TRBJ1-2, with 8 nucleotides matching TRBD1. Germline V CDR1 and CDR2: MNHEY, SMNVEV (reference sequence). Trimming cost V 0 bases and J 5 bases; bases outside gene matches: 11. The CDR3 is 17 amino acids. The CDR3 reads CASSLSRRHDRGYGYTF. In DNA form, the CDR3 reads TGTGCCAGCAGTTTATCGCGTCGCCACGACAGGGGATATGGCTACACCTTC.

V and J are TRBV28 and TRBJ1-5, with D tentatively TRBD1 (6 bases). V lost 6 bases and J lost 3, with 12 bases in between. The CDR3 is made up of 14 amino acids. Germline V gene lookup returns CDR1 MDHEN and CDR2 SYDVKM. The CDR3 loop reads CASSARDNNQPQHF. CDR3 nucleotides: TGTGCCAGCAGCGCCCGGGACAACAATCAGCCCCAGCATTTT. The variable domain in full, completed from reference TRBV28 and TRBJ1-5, reads DVKVTQSSRYLVKRTGEKVFLECVQDMDHENMFWYRQDPGLGLRLIYFSYDVKMKEKGDIPEGYSVSREKKERFSLILESASTNQTSMYLCASSARDNNQPQHFGDGTRLSIL.

The J gene is TRBJ1-2, the V gene TRBV19; TRBD1 might be the D (5 bases). Germline CDR1 and CDR2: LNHDA and SQIVND (reference sequence). This CDR3 is built from 14 residues. Between the trimmed V and J ends, which lost 3 bases and 6 bases, there was a span of 14 bases. Here the CDR3 DNA reads TGTGCCAGTAGTATGGGTCCTCAGGGCGATGGCTACACCTTC. Translating it yields CASSMGPQGDGYTF.

A few counts support this clone. This sequence joins TRBV29-1 and TRBJ1-1; D is unresolved. The CDR3 loop spans 14 amino acids. Trimming pared 0 bases from V and 7 bases from J, leaving 15 bases between. Germline V gene data show CDR1 as SQVTM and CDR2 as ANQGSEA. This chain's CDR3 is CSVEEGGQENEAFF. CDR3 DNA: TGCAGCGTTGAAGAGGGCGGGCAGGAAAATGAAGCTTTCTTT.

This rearrangement joins TRBV18 to TRBJ1-5; unclear D gene. The CDR3 consists of 16 residues. Germline V gene data show CDR1 as KGHSH and CDR2 as LQKENI. V shed 1 base and J shed 0 bases, with 10 bases lying between them. The CDR3 loop reads CASSPQGVYSNQPQHF. The DNA of the CDR3 is TGTGCCAGCTCACCACAGGGAGTGTATAGCAATCAGCCCCAGCATTTT.

This clone has a single count. CDR3 sequence: CASSRSTENYGYTF. CDR3 coding DNA: TGTGCCAGCAGCCGTTCGACAGAGAACTATGGCTACACCTTC. The V call is TRBV7-2, the J call TRBJ1-2; TRBD1 is a possible D gene (5 bases). The V gene's germline CDR1 is SGHTA and CDR2 FQGNSA. V was trimmed by 5 bases and J by 2 bases, leaving 12 bases between them. This CDR3 contains 14 residues.

The chain joins TRBV25-1 to TRBJ1-4; no reliable D call. Germline-derived CDR1 and CDR2 are MGHDK and SYGVNS. The V gene lost 2 bases and the J gene lost 6 bases, with 7 bases spanning the gap. The CDR3 runs 13 residues. CDR3 nucleotide sequence: TGTGCCAGCAGTGAAAACAGCTATGAAAAACTGTTTTTT. It specifies CASSENSYEKLFF.

This clone showed up just once. As DNA, the CDR3 is TGTGCCAGCAGTTCCGGACTAGCCTCCTACGAGCAGTACTTC. Protein: CASSSGLASYEQYF. This sequence joins TRBV27 and TRBJ2-7; 8 nucleotides line up with TRBD2. Germline assignment: CDR1 MNHEY and CDR2 SMNVEV (reference sequence). J was trimmed by 0 bases and V by 4 bases; bases with no gene match: 2. The length of the CDR3 is 14 residues.

V usage is TRBV28 and J usage is TRBJ2-1, with TRBD1 as a possible D gene (5 bases). Per germline, CDR1 MDHEN and CDR2 SYDVKM. This CDR3 region has 11 residues. V was shortened by 10 bases and J by 9 bases, with 13 bases between the two germline ends. The CDR3 DNA sequence: TGTGCCACCTCCCCCAGGGTTGAGCAGTTCTTC. Protein: CATSPRVEQFF.

This sequence joins TRBV28 and TRBJ2-3, with TRBD2 matching over 9 bases. Unmatched junction bases numbered 6, after V lost 3 bases and J lost 2 bases. The CDR3 has 16 residues. Germline CDR1 is MDHEN and CDR2 is SYDVKM. The CDR3 coding sequence is TGTGCCAGCAGTTTTAGGGCGGGGGGGCCCACAGATACGCAGTATTTT. Its protein product is CASSFRAGGPTDTQYF.

The chain combines TRBV28 with TRBJ1-3, with 7 bases lining up with TRBD1. With 6 bases clipped from V and 1 base from J, the junction kept 12 bases outside the gene matches. The CDR3 is 17 amino acids. Germline CDR1 and CDR2: MDHEN and SYDVKM. This CDR3 is CASRVTGVRVSGNTIYF. CDR3 DNA: TGTGCCAGCAGGGTTACAGGGGTAAGGGTTTCTGGAAACACCATATATTTT.